This TCR beta chain was identified in a study of T cells in tuberculosis (dated by TCRdb to the late 2010s). For the wider study: The study combined CD1B tetramers and high-throughput TCR immunosequencing to characterize T cells specific for the mycobacterial lipid antigen glucose monomycolate (GMM). Active tuberculosis patient PBMC were archived before or within 7 days of starting standard anti-tuberculosis treatment. In a South African clinical cohort, IGRA-negative adolescents, IGRA-positive adolescents with latent tuberculosis and adults with active tuberculosis were compared, with 10 to 11 people in each group. Overall study results and their limits: Which clinical samples got chosen depended on the availability of cryopreserved specimens, and the active tuberculosis cases were adults, whereas the controls were adolescents. Compared with IGRA-negative controls, TCR-alpha repertoires from active tuberculosis had smaller mean NN-distances to GMM-specific TCRs, which suggests that these TCRs underwent clonal expansion. With the diverse GMM-specific repertoire as input, a classifier achieved around 87% accuracy (AUROC about 0.9), whereas GEM motif frequencies as input gave around 69% accuracy. Shorter CDR3-alpha lengths in active tuberculosis patients partly drove the smaller NN-distances, and the TCR-beta difference was not statistically significant.

The immunoSEQ multiplex PCR assay was used to generate TCR libraries, with TCR-beta and/or TCR-alpha/delta assays applied to each sample. The amplified TCR libraries were sequenced using the Illumina high-throughput platform. The original methods were these. Clustering and dimensionality reduction relied on pairwise TCRdist distances among GMM-specific receptors from T cells that were either sorted ex vivo or expanded in vitro. The score assigned to each clinical repertoire was mean NN-distance, meaning the average TCRdist to the nearest 10% of tetramer-positive reference sequences. GEM TCR motif frequency was calculated as the fraction of unique TCRs that matched known GEM sequences in V/J usage and CDR3 length. Linear discriminant analysis with leave-one-out cross-validation, implemented in scikit-learn, was used to classify active tuberculosis. The immuneACCESS repertoire file appears here via TCRdb, limited to in-frame rearrangements. These files lack a portion of the clones; in checked studies, under half of the deficit traces to unresolved V genes, and the cause of the others is not known. V, J and clone size were drawn from that table, and D and trimming were deduced from the DNA. In all, the sample holds around 40,000 clones, and approximately 94% of those were seen once. In total, the top ten clones hold about 4.5% of the sample.

The time point label, as the study defines it: new active TB diagnosis, blood taken before or within 7 days of starting treatment. The active tuberculosis patients were newly diagnosed, HIV-seronegative South African adults aged 18 years or older. Confirmation of active tuberculosis came from positive sputum smear microscopy and/or a positive M. tuberculosis culture. Immunosequencing was performed on unsorted cryopreserved PBMC and covered approximately 100,000 T cells per clinical donor on average. This clone was recorded once. The antigen this receptor binds is unknown. No base qualities exist here, and no much larger clone lies one base off it. The sequences come from PBMCs, collected at tuberculosis diagnosis. This clonotype originated in an adult with tuberculosis.

The DNA sequence is as follows: TGTGCCAGCAGTGACGGTGGGGCAGGGAAGGGACTCTATGGCTACACCTTC. This translates into CASSDGGAGKGLYGYTF. Rearrangement joined TRBV6-1 to TRBJ1-2; D gene: possibly TRBD1, on 5 matching bases. Counted from cysteine to phenylalanine, this CDR3 has 17 amino acids. The DNA shown is the 51-base CDR3, in frame from base 1. The V end loses 3 bases and the J end loses 4 bases, and a stretch of 21 bases separates them. Via the germline V gene, CDR1 is MNHNS and CDR2 SASEGT.